This T cell receptor (beta chain) comes out of a study of vaccination and CD4 T cells after COVID-19. The Oncomine TCR Beta short-read assay sequenced DNA from cultured CD4+ T cells. TCRdb called the PCR reads again in MiXCR, with one record for every CDR3 protein. The table shows around 9,800 distinct CDR3 sequences, with roughly 50% occurring only once. Treatment given: roughly 11-day PBMC culture with coronavirus spike peptide pools or control peptides (ViraFEST assay). Wells that each held around 2 million PBMCs were cultured with 8.5 to 10 IU/ml IL-2 and approximately 10 ug/ml peptide pools. V lost 6 bases, J lost 5 bases, and 7 bases stayed unmatched. This CDR3 region has 13 residues. Looked up from germline, CDR1 is DFQATT and CDR2 is SNEGSKA (reference sequence). As to this clonotype: What it binds is unknown.

This receptor was taken from a human donor who had recovered from COVID-19. The chain is built from TRBV20-1 and TRBJ2-7; TRBD1 matches at 10 bases. The specimen sequenced was CD4+ T cells from blood, cultured in vitro. CDR3 residues: CSAQGDRGHEQYF. For the CDR3, the DNA is TGCAGTGCCCAGGGGGACAGGGGCCACGAGCAGTACTTC.